This T cell receptor beta chain was captured in a study of T cell changes during pregnancy in multiple sclerosis. Germline V gives CDR1 SGHVS, CDR2 FNYEAQ. This CDR3 is built from 16 residues. Trimming shortened V by 2 bases and J by 0 bases, and 11 bases separated the two germline ends. This clone has a handful of counts. Generated by immunoSEQ multiplex PCR, the TCRdb table keeps only in-frame clones and is missing some. Among approximately 39,000 clones, about 90% were seen once, and the ten largest hold approximately 0.52%. Sequencing used CD4+ T cells from peripheral blood mononuclear cells, obtained in the second trimester of pregnancy. The J gene is TRBJ1-3, the V gene TRBV7-6, with a weak D call TRBD1 (6 bases). This sequence originates from a female donor with multiple sclerosis, enrolled in a pregnancy study. The DNA for the CDR3 is TGTGCCAGCAGCTTAACGACAGGTTTCTCTGGAAACACCATATATTTT. It is translated as CASSLTTGFSGNTIYF.